This T cell receptor (beta chain) was identified during a study of shared clonotypes between healthy human individuals. Study-wide context: Each donor had three CD4 naive, three CD4 memory, two CD8 naive and one CD8 memory plate.

The naive CD8 subset, CD45RO-negative cells positively selected for CCR7, excluded terminally differentiated effector memory CD45RA+ cells. Several immunoSEQ plates held equal portions of the genomic DNA taken from each subset. Roughly 200 ng DNA, 25,000 to 30,000 T cell genomes, went into each sorted-subset replicate PCR. Repertoires were generated with immunoSEQ multiplex PCR, while TCRdb's copy carries only in-frame clones and drops some. The sample contains some 800,000 clones, 92% of which appear only once. Study-wide results and caveats: Generally, estimated richness proved larger in naive subsets than it did in memory subsets.

As to this clone: Its antigen is not identified.

Material: naive CD8+ T cells sorted from blood. This clonotype was sampled from a man younger than 40 in good health.

CDR3: CASRPASGQGYEQYF. The CDR3, as DNA: TGTGCCAGTAGACCGGCCTCGGGACAGGGGTACGAGCAGTACTTC. The genes are TRBV19 and TRBJ2-7; 10 positions match TRBD1. Germline V lookup: CDR1 LNHDA, CDR2 SQIVND (reference sequence). V shed 6 bases and J 4 bases; nucleotides not matched to a gene: 9. This CDR3 region has 15 residues.